The rows below give T cell receptor beta chains drawn from one sample of a study of blood T cells in healthy people across ages. Each CDR3 protein gets one entry after TCRdb re-called the 5' RACE reads with MiXCR. The sample yields 550,000 to 750,000 distinct CDR3 sequences, around a fifth seen once. The sequenced sample was blood. These receptors all stem from a man between 65 and 80 years old in good health. The CDR3 runs from the conserved cysteine through the conserved F or W. Each record gives: V gene, D gene, clone size, J gene, CDR3 protein, CDR3 DNA. D genes are given only for firm matches. Rows may omit the clone size; those that give it use once, few, many or a size class.

>TRBV19|.|few|TRBJ1-2
CAIRTGVGANYGYTF
TGTGCCATTAGGACCGGGGTTGGAGCTAACTATGGCTACACCTTC
>TRBV6-5|TRBD2|.|TRBJ2-3
CASSLTSGMMDTQYF
TGTGCCAGCAGTCTGACTAGCGGGATGATGGATACGCAGTATTTT
>TRBV19|.|.|TRBJ1-3
CASTTDGNTIYF
TGTGCCAGTACAACAGACGGAAACACCATATATTTT
>TRBV13|TRBD2|.|TRBJ2-5
CASSHGLAGAPETQYF
TGTGCCAGCAGCCACGGACTAGCGGGAGCTCCAGAGACCCAGTACTTC
>TRBV19|TRBD1|.|TRBJ2-5
CASSLGQYQGETQYF
TGTGCCAGTAGCCTGGGACAGTATCAAGGAGAGACCCAGTACTTC
>TRBV28|.|.|TRBJ2-2
CASSPANTGELFF
TGTGCCAGCAGCCCCGCGAACACCGGGGAGCTGTTTTTT
>TRBV20-1|TRBD2|.|TRBJ2-4
CSARVSGGIAKNIQYF
TGCAGTGCTCGTGTCAGCGGGGGGATAGCCAAAAACATTCAGTACTTC
>TRBV28|.|.|TRBJ2-6
CASSVSGNSGANVLTF
TGTGCCAGCAGTGTCTCAGGGAACTCTGGGGCCAACGTCCTGACTTTC
>TRBV29-1|.|many|TRBJ2-1
CSVMEVEQFF
TGCAGCGTCATGGAGGTTGAGCAGTTCTTC
>TRBV6-5|TRBD2|.|TRBJ2-5
CASTMTSGETQYF
TGTGCCAGCACTATGACTAGCGGCGAGACCCAGTACTTC
>TRBV20-1|.|few|TRBJ1-4
CSAREGGREKLFF
TGCAGTGCTAGAGAGGGGGGCAGGGAAAAACTGTTTTTT
>TRBV20-1|TRBD2|.|TRBJ2-1
CSVSGRITYNEQFF
TGCAGTGTCAGCGGGAGGATCACCTACAATGAGCAGTTCTTC
>TRBV20-1|.|few|TRBJ1-5
CSAIQAGLPGGNQPQHF
TGCAGTGCGATCCAGGCCGGTCTCCCAGGAGGCAATCAGCCCCAGCATTTT
>TRBV5-1|TRBD1|few|TRBJ2-4
CASSPDREGAKNIQYF
TGCGCCAGCAGCCCGGACAGGGAAGGGGCCAAAAACATTCAGTACTTC
>TRBV29-1|.|.|TRBJ1-6
CSVADRRNSPLHF
TGCAGCGTTGCTGACAGGCGAAATTCACCCCTCCACTTT
>TRBV11-2|.|few|TRBJ2-1
CASSLRLSERNEQFF
TGTGCCAGCAGTCTCAGACTGTCGGAACGCAATGAGCAGTTCTTC
>TRBV20-1|TRBD2|.|TRBJ2-1
CSARVLAGVLGNEQFF
TGCAGTGCTAGAGTGCTAGCGGGAGTGTTAGGGAATGAGCAGTTCTTC
>TRBV9|.|.|TRBJ1-2
CASSVSAGRGYTF
TGTGCCAGCAGCGTATCAGCAGGTCGGGGCTACACCTTC
>TRBV5-1|.|.|TRBJ2-1
CASRKGAANSYNEQFF
TGCGCCAGCAGGAAGGGCGCGGCCAACTCCTACAATGAGCAGTTCTTC
>TRBV7-9|TRBD1|few|TRBJ2-7
CASSFDRGPYEQYF
TGTGCCAGCAGCTTCGACAGGGGCCCCTACGAGCAGTACTTC
>TRBV7-9|.|few|TRBJ2-1
CASTSGVSSYNEQFF
TGTGCCAGCACCTCTGGGGTGAGCTCCTACAATGAGCAGTTCTTC
>TRBV7-9|TRBD2|many|TRBJ2-7
CASSTLAGAGEQYF
TGTGCCAGCAGCACCTTAGCGGGAGCGGGGGAGCAGTACTTC
>TRBV7-8|TRBD2|.|TRBJ2-7
CASSFASGGVYEQCF
TGTGCCAGCAGCTTCGCTAGCGGGGGGGTCTACGAGCAGTGCTTC
>TRBV12-3/TRBV12-4|.|few|TRBJ1-1
CASSLVVRGEAFF
TGTGCCAGCAGTTTGGTGGTTCGAGGAGAAGCTTTCTTT
>TRBV5-8|.|few|TRBJ1-5
CASSVVTSSNQPQHF
TGTGCCAGCAGCGTGGTGACAAGCAGCAATCAGCCCCAGCATTTT
>TRBV6-1|TRBD1|.|TRBJ2-2
CASSDRTGGFTGELFF
TGTGCCAGCAGCGATAGGACAGGGGGGTTCACCGGGGAGCTGTTTTTT
>TRBV7-2|.|.|TRBJ2-3
CASSLTRGEDTQYF
TGTGCCAGCAGCTTAACCAGGGGCGAAGATACGCAGTATTTT
>TRBV6-2/TRBV6-3|.|once|TRBJ2-3
CASTLRRTDTQYF
TGTGCCAGCACCCTCAGGCGGACAGATACGCAGTATTTT
>TRBV6-2/TRBV6-3|TRBD2|.|TRBJ2-2
CASVGLAGVNGELFF
TGTGCCAGCGTTGGACTAGCGGGAGTTAACGGGGAGCTGTTTTTT
>TRBV4-2|TRBD2|many|TRBJ2-1
CASSQGLAGGSSYNEQFF
TGTGCCAGCAGCCAAGGACTAGCGGGAGGGAGCTCCTACAATGAGCAGTTCTTC
>TRBV12-5|TRBD2|few|TRBJ2-7
CASGLVGTSGKYEQYF
TGTGCTAGTGGTTTGGTCGGGACTAGCGGGAAGTACGAGCAGTACTTC
>TRBV3-1|TRBD2|.|TRBJ2-1
CASSQGYSGSGQFF
TGTGCCAGCAGTCAGGGTTATAGCGGGAGTGGCCAGTTCTTC
>TRBV9|.|few|TRBJ2-3
CASSAADSQTFTDTQYF
TGTGCCAGCAGCGCCGCGGACAGCCAAACCTTCACAGATACGCAGTATTTT
>TRBV29-1|.|.|TRBJ2-1
CSVEWLSSYNEQFF
TGCAGCGTTGAATGGCTGAGCTCCTACAATGAGCAGTTCTTC
>TRBV20-1|.|.|TRBJ2-5
CSAARTVKETQYF
TGCAGTGCGGCCCGGACAGTTAAAGAGACCCAGTACTTC
>TRBV7-2|.|.|TRBJ1-1
CASSPRIYTEAFF
TGTGCCAGCAGCCCCAGGATATACACTGAAGCTTTCTTT
>TRBV5-1|TRBD2|.|TRBJ2-7
CASSLAVAGGNHEQYF
TGCGCCAGCAGCTTGGCGGTAGCGGGAGGCAACCACGAGCAGTACTTC
>TRBV20-1|TRBD2|.|TRBJ2-5
CSAEKGLAGGETQYF
TGCAGTGCCGAAAAGGGACTAGCGGGAGGAGAGACCCAGTACTTC
>TRBV27|.|few|TRBJ2-7
CASSLTSGGGDEQYF
TGTGCCAGCAGTTTAACCTCAGGGGGAGGTGACGAGCAGTACTTC
>TRBV7-2|.|.|TRBJ2-5
CASSAAGQQETQYF
TGTGCCAGCAGCGCCGCGGGACAGCAAGAGACCCAGTACTTC
>TRBV9|.|.|TRBJ2-7
CASSVDQSYEQYF
TGTGCCAGCAGCGTAGATCAGAGCTACGAGCAGTACTTC
>TRBV28|.|.|TRBJ2-1
CASSRAGVSYNEQFF
TGTGCCAGCAGCCGAGCAGGGGTCTCCTACAATGAGCAGTTCTTC
>TRBV6-5|.|.|TRBJ1-6
CASWGGSYNSPLHF
TGTGCCAGCTGGGGGGGCTCCTATAATTCACCCCTCCACTTT
>TRBV7-8|.|.|TRBJ1-2
CASSLNRWSGYTF
TGTGCCAGCAGCTTAAACAGGTGGTCTGGCTACACCTTC
>TRBV21-1|.|.|TRBJ2-3
CASSKGGTGRTDTQYF
TGTGCCAGCAGCAAAGGGGGGACAGGTCGCACAGATACGCAGTATTTT
>TRBV5-1|TRBD2|many|TRBJ2-5
CASSLAGDQETQYF
TGTGCCAGCTCCCTAGCGGGAGACCAAGAGACCCAGTACTTC
>TRBV20-1|TRBD1|few|TRBJ2-7
CSARGDRGLSYEQYF
TGCAGTGCAAGGGGGGACAGGGGGCTTTCCTACGAGCAGTACTTC
>TRBV20-1|TRBD1|few|TRBJ2-7
CSARDRDWGYEQYF
TGCAGTGCTAGGGACAGGGACTGGGGATACGAGCAGTACTTC
>TRBV20-1|TRBD2|.|TRBJ2-3
CSAPKRLAGFTDTQYF
TGCAGTGCTCCAAAGCGGCTAGCGGGGTTCACAGATACGCAGTATTTT
>TRBV10-3|.|few|TRBJ2-7
CAIRPRDSVPYEQYF
TGTGCCATCAGGCCCCGGGACTCAGTCCCCTACGAGCAGTACTTC
>TRBV20-1|.|.|TRBJ2-1
CSASPTITYNEQFF
TGCAGTGCTAGCCCGACTATTACCTACAATGAGCAGTTCTTC
>TRBV7-3|TRBD1|.|TRBJ2-3
CASSLMALGTGVDTQYF
TGTGCCAGCAGCTTAATGGCCCTCGGGACAGGGGTAGATACGCAGTATTTT
>TRBV29-1|TRBD1|.|TRBJ2-5
CSVSTGGSETQYF
TGCAGCGTCAGCACAGGGGGCTCGGAGACCCAGTACTTC
>TRBV3-1|.|few|TRBJ1-4
CASSQGRDGATNEKLFF
TGTGCCAGCAGCCAAGGGAGGGACGGGGCCACTAATGAAAAACTGTTTTTT
>TRBV29-1|.|.|TRBJ2-1
CSVGFGVRRDNEQFF
TGCAGCGTTGGGTTTGGGGTAAGGAGGGACAATGAGCAGTTCTTC
>TRBV7-2|.|.|TRBJ2-3
CASSLASSRGTDTQYF
TGTGCCAGCAGCTTAGCCTCTAGCCGTGGCACAGATACGCAGTATTTT